Below, 8 T cell receptor beta chains from the same sample are listed, as sequenced in a study of T-cell reconstitution after alpha-beta-depleted transplantation in children. Preparation of the TCRbeta library was carried out with unique molecular identifiers. TCRdb ran MiXCR on the PCR reads and lists one entry per CDR3 protein. The sample holds 400,000 to 500,000 distinct CDR3 sequences, roughly 11% seen once. The sequenced sample was PBMCs from the stem cell graft donor, obtained from the stem cell graft. The receptors here all came from a human donor who donated a stem cell graft to a child with acute myeloid leukemia.

This clonotype was counted a few times. V gene TRBV20-1 combines with J gene TRBJ2-3; D might be TRBD1 (6 bases). This CDR3 comprises 16 residues. Trimming removed 1 base from V and 4 bases from J, with 18 bases in between. The V gene's germline CDR1 is DFQATT and CDR2 SNEGSKA (reference sequence). The CDR3 here is CSARVGQPYSADTQYF. The CDR3 bases are TGCAGTGCTAGAGTAGGACAGCCTTATAGTGCAGATACGCAGTATTTT.

This clonotype was detected a few times. CDR3 loop: CASSLGWRGRDYNEQFF. The CDR3 nucleotides read TGTGCCAGCAGCTTAGGGTGGCGGGGGAGAGACTACAATGAGCAGTTCTTC. V gene TRBV7-8 combines with J gene TRBJ2-1; 7 bases are a match to TRBD2. The V segment lost 1 base and the J segment 3 bases; nucleotides outside the gene matches: 9. Germline V lookup: CDR1 SGHVS, CDR2 FQNEAQ. The CDR3 extends over 17 amino acids.

This chain uses TRBV7-8 with TRBJ1-4, with D maybe TRBD1 (5 bases). Germline CDR1 reads SGHVS; CDR2 reads FQNEAQ. V lost 1 base and J 7 bases, leaving 10 bases between the germline ends. The CDR3 totals 14 residues. The CDR3 DNA is TGTGCCAGCAGCTTAGGGGCCGGGGGTGAAAAACTGTTTTTT. Its translation is CASSLGAGGEKLFF.

Ten or more counts support this clonotype. The V and J genes are TRBV5-1 and TRBJ1-1, with unresolved D. The CDR3 sequence is 13 residues long. Germline CDR1 and CDR2: SGHRS and YFSETQ. Trimming took 5 bases from V and 1 from J, leaving 9 bases between them. This CDR3 reads CASRDSGNTEAFF. Written as DNA, the CDR3 is TGCGCCAGCAGGGACTCAGGGAACACTGAAGCTTTCTTT.

The rearrangement joins TRBV20-1 to TRBJ2-1; weak D call: TRBD2 (6 bases). CDR1 and CDR2 from the germline V gene are DFQATT and SNEGSKA (reference sequence). The CDR3 contains 14 residues. V shed 1 base and J shed 3 bases, with 10 bases lying between them. The CDR3 nucleotides are TGCAGTGCTAGAGGAATAGCGGTCTACAATGAGCAGTTCTTC. This codes for CSARGIAVYNEQFF.

The table lists this clonotype with a few counts. This chain connects TRBV7-2 to TRBJ2-5; 9 nucleotides align to TRBD2. Germline loops: CDR1 SGHTA, CDR2 FQGNSA. CDR3 size: 15 residues. V trimming: 7 bases; J trimming: 5 bases; junction bases outside the gene matches: 11. This CDR3 is CASTAQLAGLETQYF. CDR3 nucleotides: TGTGCCAGCACAGCCCAACTAGCGGGTTTGGAGACCCAGTACTTC. Full variable domain (missing parts from reference TRBV7-2 and TRBJ2-5): GAGVSQSPSNKVTEKGKDVELRCDPISGHTALYWYRQSLGQGLEFLIYFQGNSAPDKSGLPSDRFSAERTGGSVSTLTIQRTQQEDSAVYLCASTAQLAGLETQYFGPGTRLLVL.

This clonotype appeared many times. The chain uses TRBV7-9 and TRBJ2-7; 10 nucleotides line up with TRBD2. The CDR3 runs 15 residues. V was clipped by 7 bases and J by 4 bases; unmatched bases: 10. The germline CDR1 and CDR2 sequences are SEHNR and FQNEAQ (reference sequence). The CDR3 region has the DNA TGTGCCAGCAATCGGGCTAGCGGGAGCTTATACGAGCAGTACTTC. Translated: CASNRASGSLYEQYF.

This sequence joins TRBV20-1 and TRBJ1-2; TRBD1 matches 7 bases. This CDR3 contains 14 residues. The V and J ends lost 6 bases and 5 bases, in that order; junction bases with no gene match: 12. From germline, CDR1 is DFQATT and CDR2 SNEGSKA (reference sequence). DNA of the CDR3: TGCAGTGCGCCTACCACAGGGGTAGGGTATGGCTACACCTTC. Translated, it gives CSAPTTGVGYGYTF.